The T cell receptor (beta chain) under discussion was sequenced for a study of T cells in Graves' hyperthyroidism and ophthalmopathy. Uncontrolled infection, other autoimmune disease, pregnancy and lactation each barred patients from inclusion. This CDR3 contains 14 residues. Trimming pared 6 bases from V and 7 bases from J, leaving 16 bases between. In germline, CDR1 is DFQATT, CDR2 SNEGSKA (reference sequence). TCR beta CDR3 sequences were amplified from RNA transcripts. HTBI primers drove first-round RT-PCR of the TCR CDR3. MiXCR, applied by TCRdb to the multiplex PCR reads, yields one record per CDR3 protein. Of fewer than 450,000 distinct CDR3 sequences in the sample, 11% to 15% were seen once. For this clonotype: Its matching antigen is unknown.

Findings of the study overall: Classification by a 13 V-J model distinguished ophthalmopathy from stable hyperthyroidism. The majority of expanded thyroid clonotypes above 0.001 also appeared in blood.

The chain links TRBV20-1 to TRBJ1-6; D gene uncertain. The receptor comes from a man aged 50 to 60 with Graves' ophthalmopathy. Sequenced material: blood. DNA for the CDR3: TGCAGTGCCCCCGGACGGATTCTGAATTCACCCCTCCACTTT. Its translation is CSAPGRILNSPLHF.